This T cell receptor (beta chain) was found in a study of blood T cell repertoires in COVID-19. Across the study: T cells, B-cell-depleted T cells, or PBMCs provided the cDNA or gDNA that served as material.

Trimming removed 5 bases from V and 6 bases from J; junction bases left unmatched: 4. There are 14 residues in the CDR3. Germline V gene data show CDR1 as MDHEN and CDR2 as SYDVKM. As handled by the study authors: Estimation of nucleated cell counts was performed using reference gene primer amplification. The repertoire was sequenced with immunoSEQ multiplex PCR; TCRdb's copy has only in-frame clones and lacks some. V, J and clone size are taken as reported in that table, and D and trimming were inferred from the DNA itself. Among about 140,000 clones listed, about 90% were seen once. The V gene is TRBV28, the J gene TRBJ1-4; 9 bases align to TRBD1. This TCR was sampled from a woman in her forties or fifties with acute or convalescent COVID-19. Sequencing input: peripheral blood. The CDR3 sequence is CASSLQGAYEKLFF. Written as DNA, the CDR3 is TGTGCCAGCAGTCTACAGGGGGCTTATGAAAAACTGTTTTTT.